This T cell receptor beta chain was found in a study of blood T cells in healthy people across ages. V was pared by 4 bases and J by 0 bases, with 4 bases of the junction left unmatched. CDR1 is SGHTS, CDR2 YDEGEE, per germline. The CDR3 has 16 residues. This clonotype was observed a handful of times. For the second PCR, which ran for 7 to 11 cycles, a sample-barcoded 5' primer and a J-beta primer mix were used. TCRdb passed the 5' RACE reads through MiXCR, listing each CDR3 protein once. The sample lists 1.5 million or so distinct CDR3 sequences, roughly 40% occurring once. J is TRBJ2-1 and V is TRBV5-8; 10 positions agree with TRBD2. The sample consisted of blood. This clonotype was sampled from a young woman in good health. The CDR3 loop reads CASSIPSGGSYNEQFF. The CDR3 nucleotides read TGTGCCAGCAGCATCCCTAGCGGGGGCTCCTACAATGAGCAGTTCTTC.